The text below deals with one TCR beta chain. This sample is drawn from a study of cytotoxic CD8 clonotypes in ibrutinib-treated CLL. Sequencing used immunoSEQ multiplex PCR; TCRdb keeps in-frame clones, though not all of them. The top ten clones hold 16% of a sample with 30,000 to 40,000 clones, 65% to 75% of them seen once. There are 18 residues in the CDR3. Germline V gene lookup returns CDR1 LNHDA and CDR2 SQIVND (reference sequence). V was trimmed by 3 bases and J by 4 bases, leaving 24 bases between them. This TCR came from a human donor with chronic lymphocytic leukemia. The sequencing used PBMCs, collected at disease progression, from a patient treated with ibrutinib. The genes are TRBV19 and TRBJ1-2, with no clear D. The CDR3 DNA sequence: TGTGCCAGTAGTATTTCAATGACTCGGTTAGTATTCGGCTATGGCTACACCTTC. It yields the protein CASSISMTRLVFGYGYTF.